This TCR beta chain appears in the sequencing data of a study of blood T cell repertoires in COVID-19. TCRdb's copy holds only in-frame clones and misses some; the assay was immunoSEQ multiplex PCR. Of around 130,000 clones detected, over 60% appear once; the ten largest clones hold approximately 17%. The length of the CDR3 is 15 residues. Unmatched junction bases numbered 7, after V lost 2 bases and J lost 5 bases. CDR1 LNHDA and CDR2 SQIVND come from the germline V gene (reference sequence). This TCR was recovered from a man in his fifties with acute or convalescent COVID-19. The chain links TRBV19 to TRBJ1-2; 8 bases line up with TRBD1. The sample consisted of peripheral blood. The CDR3 sequence: CASSITQGAEYGYTF. CDR3 DNA: TGTGCCAGTAGTATAACTCAGGGGGCGGAGTATGGCTACACCTTC. Together with reference TRBV19 and TRBJ1-2, the CDR3 gives the full variable domain: DGGITQSPKYLFRKEGQNVTLSCEQNLNHDAMYWYRQDPGQGLRLIYYSQIVNDFQKGDIAEGYSVSREKKESFPLTVTSAQKNPTAFYLCASSITQGAEYGYTFGSGTRLTVV.